Listed below are T cell receptor beta chains from one sample, sequenced in a study of shared clonotypes between healthy human individuals. Libraries were prepared by immunoSEQ multiplex PCR; TCRdb keeps only in-frame clonotypes and omits some of them. This sample carries 560,000 or so clones, 96% of them seen once, and the ten largest clones take roughly 0.1%. The material sequenced was naive CD8+ T cells sorted from blood. These TCRs come from a woman between 25 and 40 years old in good health. Both conserved end residues are trimmed from each CDR3. The order of the fields is J gene, V gene, D gene, CDR3 protein. The D gene is left open where the match is weak.

J: TRBJ1-3; V: TRBV9; D: NA; CDR3: ASSSGVGSGNTIY
J: TRBJ2-2; V: TRBV6-6; D: TRBD2; CDR3: ASSQLAGGNGELF
J: TRBJ2-2; V: TRBV10-2; D: TRBD2; CDR3: ASSSTSGNTGELF
J: TRBJ2-5; V: TRBV28; D: NA; CDR3: ASTGTEETQY
J: TRBJ2-2; V: TRBV29-1; D: NA; CDR3: SVDRETTGELF
J: TRBJ1-1; V: TRBV6-6; D: TRBD1; CDR3: ASSYYQDRMNTEAF
J: TRBJ1-2; V: TRBV25-1; D: NA; CDR3: ASSEGDKENYGYT
J: TRBJ2-1; V: TRBV29-1; D: NA; CDR3: SVEGGGGRYNEQF
J: TRBJ1-5; V: TRBV6-1; D: NA; CDR3: ASQPGSGNQPQH
J: TRBJ2-7; V: TRBV4-1; D: NA; CDR3: ASSQENSYEQY
J: TRBJ2-7; V: TRBV2; D: TRBD1; CDR3: ASSDGQATTSYEQY
J: TRBJ2-7; V: TRBV4-1; D: NA; CDR3: ASSQDGEEEDAYEQY
J: TRBJ2-7; V: TRBV5-6; D: NA; CDR3: ASSFLAPYEQY
J: TRBJ2-1; V: TRBV27; D: TRBD2; CDR3: ASSPTSGQKQF
J: TRBJ1-2; V: TRBV27; D: NA; CDR3: ASSPSSGEAHYGYT
J: TRBJ1-1; V: TRBV15; D: TRBD1; CDR3: ATSTDRVRNTEAF
J: TRBJ2-1; V: TRBV27; D: NA; CDR3: ASSLSRFYEQF
J: TRBJ2-2; V: TRBV9; D: NA; CDR3: ASSPLGGEAGELF
J: TRBJ2-1; V: TRBV7-7; D: NA; CDR3: ASAPGSSYNEQF
J: TRBJ1-1; V: TRBV28; D: NA; CDR3: ASSQWGRQNTEAF
J: TRBJ2-5; V: TRBV11-3; D: NA; CDR3: ASSLDSRVGETQY
J: TRBJ1-1; V: TRBV14; D: NA; CDR3: ASSLWGRNTEAF